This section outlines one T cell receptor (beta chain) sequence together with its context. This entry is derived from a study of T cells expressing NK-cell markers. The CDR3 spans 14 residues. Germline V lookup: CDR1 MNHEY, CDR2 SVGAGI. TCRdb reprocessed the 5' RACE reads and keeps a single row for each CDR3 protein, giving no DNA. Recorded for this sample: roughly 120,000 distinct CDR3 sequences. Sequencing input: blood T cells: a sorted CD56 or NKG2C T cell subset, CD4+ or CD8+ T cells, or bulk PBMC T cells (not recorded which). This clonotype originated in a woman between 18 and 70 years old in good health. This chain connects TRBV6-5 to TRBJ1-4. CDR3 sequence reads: CASSYSVAGEKLFF.